The text below deals with one TCR beta chain. This clonotype was recorded many times. No cognate antigen has been identified for it. There are no base qualities to consult, and no much larger clone falls within one base. The cysteine opens and the phenylalanine closes a CDR3 of 14 amino acids. The retained sequence is limited to the CDR3, 42 bases, with the frame set at the first base. From a lookup of the germline V gene, CDR1 and CDR2 are SGHTA and FQGNSA. V drops 1 base and J drops 1 base, leaving 7 bases in between. This sample stems from a study of human T cells and chemical hapten exposure (dated by TCRdb to the early 2020s). Study-level background: For sensitization, 2% DPC in acetone was applied to a roughly 2 cm by roughly 2 cm area of upper inner arm skin. Throughout the study period of approximately 23 weeks, patients also received therapeutic DPC doses to the scalp every week. Patch tests used Finn chambers with 0.01% DPC on the upper back, scored after 6 days by International Contact Dermatitis Research Group standards. The patient cohort, mostly female, included alopecia areata with under or over 50% scalp involvement, alopecia totalis and alopecia universalis. Libraries were pooled for sequencing, and per-sample TCR yields varied mainly because of small differences in library volumes within the pool. Peripheral blood TCR repertoire changes were tracked in vivo in alopecia patients during primary and secondary sensitization to the hapten diphenylcyclopropenone (DPC). Blood samples were taken from patients before sensitization (week 0) and at 2, 6 and about 24 weeks after DPC sensitization. Nearly 30 alopecia patients gave blood for TCR sequencing at one to four time points (pre-sensitization, 2, 6 and 24 weeks). Study-wide findings and limitations: Alopecia, a presumed autoimmune disease, was present in all patients, so the immune response of the patients might differ from that of healthy individuals. DPC sensitization did not change the number of TCRs with a frequency above 1 in 1000, and there was no evidence of changes in global repertoire structure. Patch test score correlated positively with the number of PT1 expanded TCRs, reaching significance at thresholds 8, 16 and 32 but not at 4. Repeated subsampling changed both the strength of the expansion versus patch-test correlation and the threshold at which that correlation became significant. Significantly more large CDR3 similarity clusters were formed by expanded TCRs than by pre-sensitization or healthy control sets, consistent with antigen-driven responses.

The sample's time point label, decoded: patch test 3, about 24 weeks after DPC sensitization. The treatment or condition label, as the study defines it: therapeutic diphenylcyclopropenone sensitization with weekly scalp DPC. Blood at each patch-test visit was drawn before the patch test was applied. Patients were considered eligible if aged 18 to 70, diagnosed with alopecia and deemed suitable for DPC therapy, and patients were excluded if pregnant. Total RNA was isolated from unfractionated whole blood collected in Tempus Blood RNA tubes. The method was RACE. TCRdb shows the sequencer as NextSeq 500. During library preparation, unique molecular identifiers were attached to individual cDNA molecules so that TCRs could be counted quantitatively and reproducibly. Both TCR alpha and TCR beta chains were sequenced from each blood RNA sample. The paper's processing steps were these. Samples had a median of approximately 96,000 TCRs, with a range from about 23,224 to 750,000. V, J and CDR3 annotation of the TCR reads was carried out using the Decombinator software suite. Every sample was subsampled to the same number of TCRs (28,000) for the PS versus PT1 abundance plots. Expanded TCRs were defined as absent before sensitization and observed at least eight times at the 2-week time point. TCRdb trimmed public reads at Q25 via fastp, called clones via MiXCR and kept in-frame beta chains. Under each unique CDR3 protein, matching rows form one entry showing the most common genes and DNA. These V and J calls rely on TCRdb rather than the paper's analysis. The sample has about 30,000 distinct CDR3 sequences on record, almost 6% of them singletons. The top ten clonotypes cover 5.6% of the sample.

The chain joins TRBV7-2 to TRBJ2-5; the D gene lacks a confident call. Sequencing used whole blood, obtained in connection with sensitization to the hapten diphenylcyclopropenone (DPC). The clonotype originates from a man aged 25 to 40 with alopecia areata. Some clones in this sample may be carry-over from other donors' samples. The CDR3 has the sequence CASSLEELQETQYF. The DNA sequence is given as TGTGCCAGCAGCTTAGAAGAGCTCCAAGAGACCCAGTACTTC.